Sequencing of this TCR beta chain was carried out in a study of shared clonotypes between healthy human individuals. Study context: Each donor's CD8 memory used one plate, CD8 naive two, each CD4 subset three.

Authors' analysis steps: Quality scores were absent from the junction-only immunoSEQ sequences, so filtering differed. Clones were read by immunoSEQ multiplex PCR, and TCRdb kept only the in-frame ones, dropping some. Clone size and V and J calls were adopted from that table, with D and trimming inferred from the DNA. The sample carries about 2.1 million clones, about 94% recorded once. Overall study findings and caveats: Represented diversity, genetic and exposure-history alike, was limited by few donors.

In germline, CDR1 is SGDLS, CDR2 YYNGEE. The CDR3 runs 14 residues. Trimming removed 2 bases at V and 7 bases at J, with 15 bases between. Naive CD8 populations comprised CD45RO-negative cells positively selected for CCR7, excluding terminally differentiated effector memory CD45RA+ cells. None of the donors, who were healthy HIV-negative adults, had recently had acute infections or vaccinations. As to this clone: What it binds is not known.

Sequenced material: naive CD8+ T cells from PBMCs. This chain links TRBV9 with TRBJ1-2; possible D gene TRBD1, 5 bases. The clonotype originates from a man between 18 and 29 years old in good health. Some clones in this sample may be carry-over from other donors' samples. The CDR3 region has the DNA TGTGCCAGCAGCGTGGGGGGTTCGTCTAGTGGCTACACCTTC. This translates into CASSVGGSSSGYTF. Supplemented by reference TRBV9 and TRBJ1-2, the full variable domain reads DSGVTQTPKHLITATGQRVTLRCSPRSGDLSVYWYQQSLDQGLQFLIQYYNGEERAKGNILERFSAQQFPDLHSELNLSSLELGDSALYFCASSVGGSSSGYTFGSGTRLTVV.